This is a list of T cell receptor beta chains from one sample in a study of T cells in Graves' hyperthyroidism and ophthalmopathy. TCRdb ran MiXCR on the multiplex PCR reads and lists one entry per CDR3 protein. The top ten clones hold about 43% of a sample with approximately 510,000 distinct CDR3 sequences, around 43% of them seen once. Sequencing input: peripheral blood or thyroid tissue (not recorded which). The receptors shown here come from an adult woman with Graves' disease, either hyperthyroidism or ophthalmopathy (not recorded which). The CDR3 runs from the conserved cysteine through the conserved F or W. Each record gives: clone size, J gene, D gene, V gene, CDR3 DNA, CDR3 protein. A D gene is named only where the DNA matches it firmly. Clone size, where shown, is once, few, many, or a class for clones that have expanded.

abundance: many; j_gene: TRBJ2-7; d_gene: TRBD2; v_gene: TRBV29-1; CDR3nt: TGCAGCGTTGAAGGCCTAGCGGCCTACGAGCAGTACTTC; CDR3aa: CSVEGLAAYEQYF
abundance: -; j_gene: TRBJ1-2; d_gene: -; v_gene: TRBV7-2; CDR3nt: TGTGCCAGCAGCCCAGAACCGGGACGGTACACCTTC; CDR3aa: CASSPEPGRYTF
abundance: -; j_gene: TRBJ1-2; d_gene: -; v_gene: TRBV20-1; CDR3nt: TGCAGTGCTTATACCCGGGACACTTCCGGGGACAAGGTTGGCTACACCTTC; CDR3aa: CSAYTRDTSGDKVGYTF
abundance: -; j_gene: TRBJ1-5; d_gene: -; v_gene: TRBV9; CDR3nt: TGTGCCAGCAGCCCCGGACGGTGGAATCAGCCCCAGCATTTT; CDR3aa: CASSPGRWNQPQHF
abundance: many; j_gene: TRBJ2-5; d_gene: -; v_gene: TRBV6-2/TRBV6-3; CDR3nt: TGTGCCAGCAGTTACGATCCGCCAAGATCTTCGGTGGCCCAGTACTTC; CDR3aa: CASSYDPPRSSVAQYF
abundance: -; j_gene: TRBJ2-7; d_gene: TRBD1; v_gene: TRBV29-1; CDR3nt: TGCAGCGGGGGGGGACAGGGGCTCTACGAGCAGTACTTC; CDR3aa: CSGGGQGLYEQYF
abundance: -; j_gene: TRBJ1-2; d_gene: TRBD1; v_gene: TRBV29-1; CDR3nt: TGCAACTCAGGGGACAGGGGGCATGGCTACACCTTC; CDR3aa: CNSGDRGHGYTF
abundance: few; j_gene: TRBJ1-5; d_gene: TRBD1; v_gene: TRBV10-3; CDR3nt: TGTGCCATCAGGGGAGGACAGGGTGAGGATCAGCCCCAGCATTTT; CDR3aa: CAIRGGQGEDQPQHF
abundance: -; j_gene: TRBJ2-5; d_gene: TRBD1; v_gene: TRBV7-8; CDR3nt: TGTGCCAGCAGCTGGATGGGACAGCCATCCCAAGAGACCCAGTACTTC; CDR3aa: CASSWMGQPSQETQYF
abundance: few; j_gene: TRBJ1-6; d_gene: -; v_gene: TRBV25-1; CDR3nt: TGTGCCAGCTCACGGGCAGGAGCCACTTTCAATTCACCCCTCCACTTT; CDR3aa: CASSRAGATFNSPLHF
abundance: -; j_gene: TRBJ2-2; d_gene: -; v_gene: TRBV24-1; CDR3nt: TGTGCCACCAGTGATTCGATACAGTACACCGGGGAGCTGTTTTTT; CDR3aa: CATSDSIQYTGELFF
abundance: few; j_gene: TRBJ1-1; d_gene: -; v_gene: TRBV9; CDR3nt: TGTGCCAGCAGCGTACGATTGAACACTGAAGCTTTCTTT; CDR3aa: CASSVRLNTEAFF
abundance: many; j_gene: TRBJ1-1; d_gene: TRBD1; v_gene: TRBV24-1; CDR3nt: TGTGCCACCAGCGGACAGGGCTACACTGAAGCTTTCTTT; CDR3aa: CATSGQGYTEAFF
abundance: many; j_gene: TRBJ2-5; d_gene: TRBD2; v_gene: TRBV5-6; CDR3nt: TGTGCCAGCAGCTCGGGACTAGTCGAACCCGGAGAGACCCAGTACTTC; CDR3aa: CASSSGLVEPGETQYF
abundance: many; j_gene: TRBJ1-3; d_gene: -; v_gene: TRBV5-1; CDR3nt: TGCGCCAGCAGCTCGACAGGAATAGGAGGAAACACCATATATTTT; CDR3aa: CASSSTGIGGNTIYF
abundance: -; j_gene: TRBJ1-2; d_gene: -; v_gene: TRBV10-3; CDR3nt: TGTGCCATCAGTGATTACTCCTATGGCTACACCTTC; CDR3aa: CAISDYSYGYTF
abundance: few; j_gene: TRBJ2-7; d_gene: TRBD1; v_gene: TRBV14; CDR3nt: TGTGCCAGCAATGGACAGGGGGCCCACGAGCAGTACTTC; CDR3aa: CASNGQGAHEQYF
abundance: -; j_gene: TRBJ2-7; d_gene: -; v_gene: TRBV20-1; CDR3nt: TGCAGTGCAGAAGCGACTGGAACCTACGAGCAGTACTTC; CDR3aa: CSAEATGTYEQYF
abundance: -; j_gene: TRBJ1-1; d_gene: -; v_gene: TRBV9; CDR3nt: TGTGCCAGCAGCGTAGTGAGAGGGGGGGATGAAGCTTTCTTT; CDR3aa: CASSVVRGGDEAFF
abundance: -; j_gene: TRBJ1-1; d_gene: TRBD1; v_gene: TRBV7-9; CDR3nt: TGTGCCAGCAGCTTAGGTTATCCGGGACAGAAGAACACTGAAGCTTTCTTT; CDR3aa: CASSLGYPGQKNTEAFF
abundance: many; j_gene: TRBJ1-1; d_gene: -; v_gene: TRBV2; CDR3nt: TGTGCCAGCAGTGCCCAGCTTATGAACACTGAAGCTTTCTTT; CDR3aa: CASSAQLMNTEAFF
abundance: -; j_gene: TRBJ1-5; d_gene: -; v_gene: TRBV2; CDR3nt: TGTGCCAGCAGTGGCAGGGGCGTCTATCAGCCCCAGCATTTT; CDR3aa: CASSGRGVYQPQHF
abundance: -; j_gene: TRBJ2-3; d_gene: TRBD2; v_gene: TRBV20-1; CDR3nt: TGCAGTGCTAGAGGGACTAGCGGGAACAGTACAGATACGCAGTATTTT; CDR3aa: CSARGTSGNSTDTQYF
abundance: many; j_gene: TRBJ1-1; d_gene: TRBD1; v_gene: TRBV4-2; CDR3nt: TGTGCCAGCAGCCAAGACCTTACAGGGGGGAATGAAGCTTTCTTT; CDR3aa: CASSQDLTGGNEAFF
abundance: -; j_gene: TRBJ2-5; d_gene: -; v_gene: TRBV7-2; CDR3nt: TGTGCCAGCAGCTTAGACGGGACAAATAGCAATCAGCCCCAGTACTTC; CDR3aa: CASSLDGTNSNQPQYF
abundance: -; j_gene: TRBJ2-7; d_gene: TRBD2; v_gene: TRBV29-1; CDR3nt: TGCAGCGTGGTGACTAGCGGGAGAGATTACGAGCAGTACTTC; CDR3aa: CSVVTSGRDYEQYF
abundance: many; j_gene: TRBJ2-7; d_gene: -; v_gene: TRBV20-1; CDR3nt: TGCAGTGCTAGATCCAGACAAGGGTGGTACGAGCAGTACTTC; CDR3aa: CSARSRQGWYEQYF
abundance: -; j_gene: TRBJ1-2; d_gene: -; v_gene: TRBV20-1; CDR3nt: TGCAGTGCGAAAAGGGGGAACACTTCCGGGGACGATGGCTACACCTTC; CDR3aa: CSAKRGNTSGDDGYTF
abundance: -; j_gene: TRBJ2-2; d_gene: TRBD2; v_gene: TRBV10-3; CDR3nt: TGTGCCATCAGTGCCCGGACAGGAATAGCGGGAGGGCTGAACACCGGGGAGCTGTTTTTT; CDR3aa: CAISARTGIAGGLNTGELFF
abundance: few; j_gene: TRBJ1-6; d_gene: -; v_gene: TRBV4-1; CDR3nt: TGCGCCAGCAGCCAACCCGGGGGTGATAATTCACCCCTCCACTTT; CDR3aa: CASSQPGGDNSPLHF
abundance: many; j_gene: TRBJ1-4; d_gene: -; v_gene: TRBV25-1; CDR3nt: TGTGCCAGCAGTCTGGCAGGGACGGATGAAAAACTGTTTTTT; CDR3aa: CASSLAGTDEKLFF
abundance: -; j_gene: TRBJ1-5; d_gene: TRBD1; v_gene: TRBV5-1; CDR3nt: TGCGCCAGCAGCGCAGGACAGGGGGGACAGCCCCAGCATTTT; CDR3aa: CASSAGQGGQPQHF
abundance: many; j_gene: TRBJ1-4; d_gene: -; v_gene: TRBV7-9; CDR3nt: TGTGCCAGCGGTGGGGAAAAACTGTTTTTT; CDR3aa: CASGGEKLFF
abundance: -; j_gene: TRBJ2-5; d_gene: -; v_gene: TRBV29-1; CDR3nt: TGCAGCGTTGGTATGATCCAAGAGACCCAGTACTTC; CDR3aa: CSVGMIQETQYF
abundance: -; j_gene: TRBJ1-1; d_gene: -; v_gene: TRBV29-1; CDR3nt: TGCAGCGTTGAAGCGCTGAAGACCGCTGTGAACACTGAAGCTTTCTTT; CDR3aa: CSVEALKTAVNTEAFF
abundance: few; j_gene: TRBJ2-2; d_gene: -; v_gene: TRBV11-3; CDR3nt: TGTGCCAGCAGCACAACCAGGGGAGCGAACACCGGGGAGCTGTTTTTT; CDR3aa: CASSTTRGANTGELFF
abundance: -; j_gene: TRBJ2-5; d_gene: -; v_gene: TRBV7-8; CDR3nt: TGTGCCAGCAGCTTGGAACTAGGGGAGGCGGGGGCAGAGACCCAGTACTTC; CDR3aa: CASSLELGEAGAETQYF
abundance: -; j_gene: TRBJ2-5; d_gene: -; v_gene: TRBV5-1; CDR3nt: TGCGCCAGCAGCTTGGAACCCGCGGTCACCGAGTACTTC; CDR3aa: CASSLEPAVTEYF
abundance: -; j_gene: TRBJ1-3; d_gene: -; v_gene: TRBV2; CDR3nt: TGTGCCAGCAGTTACGACGGGGGGGCTGGAAACACCATATATTTT; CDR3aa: CASSYDGGAGNTIYF
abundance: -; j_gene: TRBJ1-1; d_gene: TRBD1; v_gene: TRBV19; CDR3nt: TGTGCCAGTGGACAGGGGACGGCTGAAGCTTTCTTT; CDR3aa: CASGQGTAEAFF
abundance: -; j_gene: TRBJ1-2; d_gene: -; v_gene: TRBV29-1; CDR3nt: TGCAGCGTGGAAGGTGTATATGGCTACACCTTC; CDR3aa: CSVEGVYGYTF
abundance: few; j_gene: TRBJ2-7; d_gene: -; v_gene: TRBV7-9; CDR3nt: TGTGCCATCAGTGAGTCTACGCGTTCATCCTACGAGCAGTACTTC; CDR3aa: CAISESTRSSYEQYF
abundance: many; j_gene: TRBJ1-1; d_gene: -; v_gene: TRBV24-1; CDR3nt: TGTGCCACCAGTGGGGGGGCGAACACTGAAGCTTTCTTT; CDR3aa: CATSGGANTEAFF
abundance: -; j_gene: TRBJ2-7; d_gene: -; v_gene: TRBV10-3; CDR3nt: TGTGCCATCAGTGAGTCTGGCGGGCAAACTTACGAGCAGTACTTC; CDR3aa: CAISESGGQTYEQYF
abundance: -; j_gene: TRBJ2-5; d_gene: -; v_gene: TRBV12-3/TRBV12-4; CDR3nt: TGTGCCAGCAGCCGATCCGACGGCACGGGAGAGATCCAGTACTTC; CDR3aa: CASSRSDGTGEIQYF
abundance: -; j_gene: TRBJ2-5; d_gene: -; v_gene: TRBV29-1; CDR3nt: TGCAGCGTGGAATCATCGTACCAAGAGACCCAGTACTTC; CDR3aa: CSVESSYQETQYF
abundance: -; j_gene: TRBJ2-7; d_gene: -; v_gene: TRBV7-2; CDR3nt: TGTGCCAGCAGCTTTTCAGGAGCCTACGAGCAGTACTTC; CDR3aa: CASSFSGAYEQYF
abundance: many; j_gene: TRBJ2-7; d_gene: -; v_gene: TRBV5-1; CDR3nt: TGCGCCAGCAGCTTGGCTAGCACGGCTACGACGCAGTACTTC; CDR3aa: CASSLASTATTQYF
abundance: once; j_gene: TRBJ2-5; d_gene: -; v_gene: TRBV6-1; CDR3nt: TGTGCCAGCAGGTTTCAGGGGGAGACCCAGTACTTC; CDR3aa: CASRFQGETQYF
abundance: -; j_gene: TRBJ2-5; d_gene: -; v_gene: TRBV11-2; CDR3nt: TGTGCCAGCAACAACGCGGGGCCCCAAGCGGTATCGGGAGAGACCCAGTACTTC; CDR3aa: CASNNAGPQAVSGETQYF
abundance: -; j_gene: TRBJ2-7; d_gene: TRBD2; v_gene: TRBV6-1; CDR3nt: TGTGCCAGCAGATCGACTAGCGGGGACTACGAGCAGTACTTC; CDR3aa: CASRSTSGDYEQYF
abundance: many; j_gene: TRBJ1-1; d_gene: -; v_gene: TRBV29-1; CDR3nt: TGCAGCGTTGTCGTACAGGCGAACACTGAAGCTTTCTTT; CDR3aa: CSVVVQANTEAFF
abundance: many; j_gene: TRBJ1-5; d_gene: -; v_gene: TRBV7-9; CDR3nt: TGTGCCAGCAGCAGGGACGGCCTTAGCAATCAGCCCCAGCATTTT; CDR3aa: CASSRDGLSNQPQHF
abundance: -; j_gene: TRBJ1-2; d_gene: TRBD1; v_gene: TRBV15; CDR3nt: TGTGCCACCAGCACCGAGACAGGGTTTCATAACACCTTC; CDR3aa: CATSTETGFHNTF
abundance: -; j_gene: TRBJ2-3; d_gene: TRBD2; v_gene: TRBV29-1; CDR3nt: TGCAGCTTCCGACTAGCGGGAGGGAGTCAAGGGCCACGGGATACGCAGTATTTT; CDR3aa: CSFRLAGGSQGPRDTQYF